Each of the 18 T cell receptor beta chains below was sequenced from the same sample in a study of T cells in Graves' hyperthyroidism and ophthalmopathy. TCR beta CDR3 regions were amplified from RNA. HTBI primers were the set used in a first-round RT-PCR of the TCR CDR3. TCRdb recomputed calls from the multiplex PCR reads with MiXCR, one row per CDR3 protein. Of a few hundred thousand distinct CDR3 sequences in the sample, about 18% were seen once. The material sequenced was blood. These receptors were obtained from a woman under 30 with Graves' hyperthyroidism.

V usage is TRBV6-2 or TRBV6-3 and J usage is TRBJ2-7, with 8 bases aligning to TRBD2. Germline-derived CDR1 and CDR2 are MNHEY and SVGEGT. The CDR3 runs to 16 residues. After removal of 0 bases from V and 7 bases from J, the junction contained 11 bases not matched to a gene. Here the CDR3 reads CASSYSTAGAPVEQYF. For the CDR3, the DNA is TGTGCCAGCAGTTACTCGACAGCGGGGGCCCCTGTTGAGCAGTACTTC.

This chain connects TRBV30 to TRBJ2-5, with D possibly matching TRBD2 (6 bases). V was trimmed by 7 bases and J by 11 bases, leaving 17 bases between them. Germline V lookup: CDR1 GTSNPN, CDR2 SVGIG (reference sequence). CDR3 length: 11 amino acids. Here the CDR3 DNA reads TGTGCCTCCTCAGCCCGGGACTCTCAGTACTTC. Amino acid sequence: CASSARDSQYF.

This clonotype was seen repeatedly, ten times or more. J is TRBJ1-6 and V is TRBV6-1, with D unclear. Germline V gene sequence: CDR1 MNHNS, CDR2 SASEGT. This CDR3 spans 12 amino acids. Deletions cut 8 bases from V and 2 bases from J, with 4 bases between. The CDR3 DNA is TGTGCCAGCGGGACCTATAATTCACCCCTCCACTTT. Residues: CASGTYNSPLHF.

This clonotype was counted ten times or more. The chain is built from TRBV7-9 and TRBJ1-5, with D uncertain. This CDR3 has 12 residues. The V end lost 4 bases, the J end lost 7 bases, and 8 bases lay between the germline ends. Germline values: CDR1 SEHNR, CDR2 FQNEAQ (reference sequence). CDR3 sequence reads: CASSSGWQPQHF. DNA of the CDR3: TGTGCCAGCAGCTCCGGGTGGCAGCCCCAGCATTTT. Variable domain in full (rest from reference TRBV7-9 and TRBJ1-5): DTGVSQNPRHKITKRGQNVTFRCDPISEHNRLYWYRQTLGQGPEFLTYFQNEAQLEKSRLLSDRFSAERPKGSFSTLEIQRTEQGDSAMYLCASSSGWQPQHFGDGTRLSIL.

In this sample, this clonotype turned up many times. V usage is TRBV9 and J usage is TRBJ2-7; 7 bases are shared with TRBD2. The germline CDR1 and CDR2 sequences are SGDLS and YYNGEE. This CDR3 has 15 amino acids. Trimming took 4 bases from V and 2 from J; bases not matched to a gene: 9. The CDR3 loop is CASSPWGGNTYEQYF. The CDR3 nucleotides read TGTGCCAGCAGCCCCTGGGGGGGTAACACCTACGAGCAGTACTTC. The full variable domain, its missing parts supplied by reference TRBV9 and TRBJ2-7, is DSGVTQTPKHLITATGQRVTLRCSPRSGDLSVYWYQQSLDQGLQFLIQYYNGEERAKGNILERFSAQQFPDLHSELNLSSLELGDSALYFCASSPWGGNTYEQYFGPGTRLTVT.

This clonotype appeared many times. The rearrangement links TRBV7-2 to TRBJ1-2; TRBD1 matches 8 bases. Germline CDR1 is SGHTA and CDR2 is FQGNSA. Losses at the gene ends were 5 bases for V and 2 bases for J; bases not matched to a gene: 7. CDR3 length: 15 amino acids. The DNA of the CDR3 is TGTGCCAGCAGCGCCCGGACAGGGCGGAACTATGGCTACACCTTC. Its translation: CASSARTGRNYGYTF.

This clonotype has at least ten counts. The chain recombines TRBV27 with TRBJ1-3; 10 bases match TRBD1. Germline V lookup: CDR1 MNHEY, CDR2 SMNVEV (reference sequence). V gave up 6 bases and J gave up 5 bases; unmatched junction bases: 10. CDR3 size: 16 residues. In DNA form, the CDR3 reads TGTGCCAGCAGCCCGGACAGGGGGTGTATAAGAAACACCATATATTTT. It is translated as CASSPDRGCIRNTIYF.

In its sample, this clonotype was seen many times. This chain connects TRBV12-3 or TRBV12-4 to TRBJ1-1; maybe TRBD1 (6 bases). Trimming removed 6 bases from V and 5 bases from J, with 10 bases in between. CDR3 length: 12 residues. The CDR3 bases are TGTGCCAGCAGAGCAGGGGTGACTGAAGCTTTCTTT. Its translation is CASRAGVTEAFF.

The J gene is TRBJ1-2, the V gene TRBV28; perhaps TRBD1 as D (5 bases). The CDR3 runs to 13 residues. V was pared by 11 bases and J by 12 bases, with 25 bases between. CDR1 MDHEN and CDR2 SYDVKM come from the germline V gene. Here the CDR3 reads CAGGRTTYGTNTF. The CDR3 DNA follows: TGTGCCGGGGGGAGGACGACTTATGGTACGAACACCTTC.

This chain joins TRBV12-3 or TRBV12-4 and TRBJ1-1; the D gene is possibly TRBD1 (6 bases). Trimming stripped 6 bases from V and 2 bases from J, with 13 bases between. The CDR3 totals 14 residues. CDR3 in DNA: TGTGCCAGCAGCCCGGACAGTTACAACACTGAAGCTTTCTTT. It specifies CASSPDSYNTEAFF.

The table lists this clonotype with many counts. V is TRBV20-1 and J is TRBJ1-2; D call uncertain. V was shortened by 3 bases and J by 0 bases, with 8 bases between the two germline ends. Germline V gene sequence: CDR1 DFQATT, CDR2 SNEGSKA (reference sequence). The CDR3 extends over 13 amino acids. The chain's CDR3 is CSARGLTNYGYTF. The CDR3 bases are TGCAGTGCTAGGGGGTTGACTAACTATGGCTACACCTTC.

This clonotype was counted many times. V usage is TRBV28 and J usage is TRBJ2-5; 7 nucleotides agree with TRBD1. Looked up from germline, CDR1 is MDHEN and CDR2 is SYDVKM. After removal of 2 bases from V and 3 bases from J, the junction contained 6 bases not matched to a gene. The CDR3 contains 15 residues. In DNA, the CDR3 is TGTGCCAGCAGTTTAAGAGGGGGCCCCAAAGAGACCCAGTACTTC. This codes for CASSLRGGPKETQYF.

Many counts were recorded for this clonotype. V usage is TRBV18 and J usage is TRBJ1-1; D gene unclear. Germline assignment: CDR1 KGHSH and CDR2 LQKENI. V was cut by 2 bases and J by 2 bases, with 15 bases left in between. There are 16 residues in the CDR3. The CDR3 reads CASSPRAEQDNTEAFF. The DNA for the CDR3 is TGTGCCAGCTCACCAAGGGCAGAACAAGATAACACTGAAGCTTTCTTT.

The sample holds many counts of this clonotype. CDR3 protein: CASSPQRGGPTYEQYF. The CDR3 coding sequence is TGTGCCAGCAGCCCCCAACGCGGGGGACCCACCTACGAGCAGTACTTC. The chain couples TRBV7-6 to TRBJ2-7; 7 bases are a match to TRBD2. The CDR3 is made up of 16 amino acids. V lost 5 bases, J lost 2 bases, and 12 bases stayed unmatched. CDR1 SGHVS and CDR2 FNYEAQ come from the germline V gene.

The chain employs TRBV29-1 and TRBJ1-6; no clear D gene. CDR3 size: 10 residues. Germline values: CDR1 SQVTM, CDR2 ANQGSEA. Trimming pared 5 bases from V and 8 bases from J, leaving 4 bases between. For the CDR3, the DNA is TGCAGCGTTATGGATTCACCCCTCCACTTT. It yields the protein CSVMDSPLHF.

This clonotype was recorded many times. J is TRBJ2-5 and V is TRBV12-3 or TRBV12-4, with D possibly being TRBD2 (5 bases). There are 14 residues in the CDR3. Trimming pared 6 bases from V and 3 bases from J, leaving 14 bases between. CDR3 sequence reads: CASSSGMAKETQYF. CDR3 coding DNA: TGTGCCAGCAGCTCCGGGATGGCCAAAGAGACCCAGTACTTC.

In this sample, this clonotype turned up many times. The chain recombines TRBV15 with TRBJ1-5, with D unresolved. Germline V lookup: CDR1 LNHNV, CDR2 YYDKDF (reference sequence). The ends were cut back, 0 bases at V and 0 bases at J, with 15 bases in the middle. The CDR3 spans 18 residues. The CDR3 spells CATSRDAGHLYSNQPQHF. CDR3 nucleotide sequence: TGTGCCACCAGCAGAGATGCAGGCCACCTTTATAGCAATCAGCCCCAGCATTTT.

For this clonotype: The junction and the germline gene differ at one end; a read error may be behind it. V and J are TRBV14 and TRBJ1-3; D is unresolved. The CDR3 has 16 amino acids. Germline V lookup: CDR1 SGHDN, CDR2 FVKESK. The CDR3 bases are TGTGCCAGCAGCACAAGGACGGTGAGCTCTGGAAACACCATATGTTTT. It is translated as CASSTRTVSSGNTICF.